Each of the 16 T cell receptor beta chains below was sequenced from the same sample in a study of graft-versus-host responses after intestinal transplantation. Some clones are missing from TCRdb's copy, which holds only in-frame ones; the method was immunoSEQ multiplex PCR. Here the sample spans about 23,000 clones, around 81% being singletons. Both intraepithelial and lamina propria lymphocytes were released by processing graft tissue. The sample in question was ileum tissue, obtained 12 days after intestinal transplant. Every receptor here comes from a human patient who received an intestinal transplant, so some T cells may come from the graft donor.

This rearrangement joins TRBV29-1 to TRBJ2-3, with TRBD2 matching over 11 bases. The CDR3 is made up of 14 amino acids. Germline values: CDR1 SQVTM, CDR2 ANQGSEA. The V and J ends lost 8 bases and 0 bases, in that order; junction bases with no gene match: 4. CDR3 residues: CSTGLAESTDTQYF. As DNA, the CDR3 is TGCAGCACGGGACTAGCGGAGAGCACAGATACGCAGTATTTT.

CDR3 loop: CASSLAGGLSPLHF. The CDR3 DNA reads as TGTGCCAGCAGCTTAGCCGGGGGGCTTTCACCCCTCCACTTT. The chain recombines TRBV13 with TRBJ1-6, with TRBD1 as a possible D gene (6 bases). Trimming left V 1 base short and J 9 bases short, with 10 bases between. The CDR3 loop spans 14 amino acids. Germline values: CDR1 PRHDT, CDR2 FYEKMQ (reference sequence).

The chain uses TRBV6-5 and TRBJ2-7; a possible D gene is TRBD2 (5 bases). Trimming stripped 6 bases from V and 6 bases from J, with 15 bases between. CDR3 length: 13 amino acids. Germline V lookup: CDR1 MNHEY, CDR2 SVGAGI. In DNA form, the CDR3 reads TGTGCCAGCAGGGAAACGGACTCTCTCGAGCAGTACTTC. Its translation: CASRETDSLEQYF.

The V call is TRBV27, the J call TRBJ2-1; 10 bases align to TRBD1. After removal of 6 bases from V and 3 bases from J, the junction contained 11 bases not matched to a gene. Germline lookup yields CDR1 MNHEY and CDR2 SMNVEV (reference sequence). CDR3 length equals 17 residues. In DNA, the CDR3 is TGTGCCAGCAGCTCGGACAGGGGGGCCTATTTCTACAATGAGCAGTTCTTC. Its protein is CASSSDRGAYFYNEQFF.

This clone showed up just a few times. V usage is TRBV4-1 and J usage is TRBJ2-1; D not certain. CDR3 size: 12 residues. Trimming left V 4 bases short and J 9 bases short, with 10 bases between. The germline V gene encodes CDR1 MGHRA and CDR2 YSYEKL. The CDR3 loop is CASSLPPREQFF. The DNA of the CDR3 is TGCGCCAGCAGCCTCCCCCCTCGTGAGCAGTTCTTC.

The chain couples TRBV7-2 to TRBJ1-2; tentative D call: TRBD1 (5 bases). Germline values: CDR1 SGHTA, CDR2 FQGNSA. V shed 5 bases and J shed 8 bases, with 15 bases lying between them. There are 13 residues in the CDR3. The CDR3 loop reads CASSPGTLQGYTF. The CDR3, as DNA: TGTGCCAGCAGCCCGGGGACTTTGCAGGGCTACACCTTC. The full variable domain, completed using reference TRBV7-2 and TRBJ1-2, is GAGVSQSPSNKVTEKGKDVELRCDPISGHTALYWYRQSLGQGLEFLIYFQGNSAPDKSGLPSDRFSAERTGGSVSTLTIQRTQQEDSAVYLCASSPGTLQGYTFGSGTRLTVV.

This clone was found once. The rearrangement uses TRBV5-4 and TRBJ2-1, with TRBD2 matching 10 bases. The CDR3 is 15 amino acids. J lost 4 bases, V lost 0 bases, and 1 base had no gene match. Germline CDR1 reads SGHNT; CDR2 reads YYREEE (reference sequence). The CDR3 DNA sequence: TGTGCCAGCAGCTTGGTTAGCGGGGGGTACAATGAGCAGTTCTTC. Its protein product is CASSLVSGGYNEQFF.

The genes are TRBV7-3 and TRBJ2-3, with 10 nucleotides matching TRBD2. The V and J ends lost 5 bases and 8 bases, in that order; junction bases with no gene match: 7. Germline CDR1 reads SGHTA; CDR2 reads FQGTGA. CDR3 length equals 14 residues. The CDR3 spells CASSPSGGGGTQYF. DNA of the CDR3: TGTGCCAGCAGCCCTAGCGGGGGAGGGGGTACGCAGTATTTT.

The chain carries TRBV9 and TRBJ1-2; 10 bases fit TRBD1. Trimming removed 4 bases from V and 5 bases from J; junction bases left unmatched: 5. This CDR3 region has 14 residues. Looked up from germline, CDR1 is SGDLS and CDR2 is YYNGEE. CDR3 amino acids: CASSPRTGGYGYTF. CDR3 DNA sequence: TGTGCCAGCAGCCCCCGGACAGGGGGTTATGGCTACACCTTC.

The rearrangement joins TRBV18 to TRBJ1-1, with 8 bases that match TRBD1. V lost 4 bases to trimming and J lost 5 bases; unmatched junction nucleotides: 6. The CDR3 is 14 amino acids. CDR1 and CDR2 from the germline V gene are KGHSH and LQKENI. CDR3 sequence: CASSLGQGGTEAFF. The CDR3 DNA is TGTGCCAGCTCACTAGGACAGGGCGGTACTGAAGCTTTCTTT.

This clone was seen a handful of times. The chain carries TRBV4-2 and TRBJ1-2; 7 nucleotides match TRBD1. CDR1 is LGHNA and CDR2 is YNFKEQ in the germline V gene. J lost 10 bases, V lost 5 bases, and 13 bases had no gene match. The CDR3 loop spans 14 amino acids. CDR3 nucleotide sequence: TGTGCCAGCAGCTTGGAGGGGGCAGGATCAAACTACACCTTC. Translation: CASSLEGAGSNYTF.

The gene calls are TRBV5-5 and TRBJ1-6; D possibly corresponds to TRBD1 (5 bases). Between the trimmed V and J ends, which lost 2 bases and 9 bases, there was a span of 9 bases. Germline lookup yields CDR1 SGHKS and CDR2 YYEKEE (reference sequence). The CDR3 contains 13 residues. The chain's CDR3 is CASSFPGASPLHF. CDR3 coding DNA: TGTGCCAGCAGCTTCCCTGGGGCTTCACCCCTCCACTTT.

The rearrangement joins TRBV4-1 to TRBJ1-1, with D possibly matching TRBD1 (6 bases). This CDR3 has 14 amino acids. Germline CDR1 reads MGHRA; CDR2 reads YSYEKL. The V gene lost 3 bases and the J gene lost 1 base, with 9 bases spanning the gap. The CDR3 region is CASSQGAANTEAFF. In nucleotides, the CDR3 is TGCGCCAGCAGCCAGGGGGCGGCGAACACTGAAGCTTTCTTT.

This chain joins TRBV13 and TRBJ2-7; D not certain. This CDR3 region has 16 residues. The V gene's germline CDR1 is PRHDT and CDR2 FYEKMQ (reference sequence). Trimming cost V 0 bases and J 2 bases, with 14 bases left between them. The CDR3 DNA sequence: TGTGCCAGCAGCTTAGGCCCTCGCGGCCCAACCTACGAGCAGTACTTC. This translates into CASSLGPRGPTYEQYF.

J is TRBJ2-7 and V is TRBV7-2; tentative D call: TRBD1 (6 bases). V lost 2 bases and J lost 1, with 12 bases in between. Germline CDR1 is SGHTA and CDR2 is FQGNSA. CDR3 length equals 15 residues. The CDR3 coding sequence is TGTGCCAGCAGCTTAACAGGGCTTCTATCCTACGAGCAGTACTTC. Amino acid sequence: CASSLTGLLSYEQYF.

This clone was detected only once. V and J are TRBV19 and TRBJ1-2, with D uncertain. The CDR3 spans 14 residues. V lost 4 bases, J lost 2 bases, and 11 bases lay in between. Germline CDR1 is LNHDA and CDR2 is SQIVND (reference sequence). CDR3 protein: CASSRGSENYGYTF. The CDR3 coding sequence is TGTGCCAGTAGTAGAGGGTCGGAGAACTATGGCTACACCTTC.